This passage covers 14 T cell receptor beta chains from one sample sequenced in a study of response to subunit inactivated influenza vaccine. In TCRdb, the RT-PCR reads were re-called with MiXCR into one record per CDR3 protein. The table lists just under 550,000 distinct CDR3 sequences, around 21% of them singletons. The same sample was also used in a study of T cells expressing NK-cell markers. That study adds: 5'RACE template switching with UMIs generated TCR beta cDNA.

The sample was CD4+ T cells sorted from PBMCs, taken 11 to 12 days after vaccination. The receptors shown here come from a man aged 45-60 years who received an inactivated influenza vaccine.

This rearrangement joins TRBV20-1 to TRBJ2-7, with TRBD1 as a possible D gene (5 bases). From germline, CDR1 is DFQATT and CDR2 SNEGSKA (reference sequence). The CDR3 has 12 amino acids. The ends were cut back, 5 bases at V and 1 base at J, with 9 bases in the middle. CDR3 DNA: TGCAGTGCTCCAAGACAGTCCTACGAGCAGTACTTC. It yields the protein CSAPRQSYEQYF.

This clonotype was observed a handful of times. The V call is TRBV5-1, the J call TRBJ2-5; either TRBD1 or TRBD2 may supply D (5 bases each). The CDR3 runs 15 residues. Germline assignment: CDR1 SGHRS and CDR2 YFSETQ. Trimming pared 5 bases from V and 0 bases from J, leaving 14 bases between. In DNA, the CDR3 is TGCGCCAGCAGGATCGGGACGGCGTACCAAGAGACCCAGTACTTC. The encoded protein is CASRIGTAYQETQYF.

This clonotype was recorded at least ten times. V usage is TRBV29-1 and J usage is TRBJ2-3; D gene ambiguous. CDR3 length: 11 amino acids. CDR1 is SQVTM and CDR2 is ANQGSEA in the germline V gene. The V end lost 7 bases, the J end lost 0 bases, and 5 bases lay between the germline ends. CDR3 protein: CSGMSTDTQYF. The CDR3 nucleotides read TGCAGCGGGATGAGCACAGATACGCAGTATTTT.

The rearrangement links TRBV9 to TRBJ1-3; maybe TRBD1 (6 bases). Germline CDR1 and CDR2: SGDLS and YYNGEE. This CDR3 contains 16 residues. The V gene lost 4 bases and the J gene lost 4 bases, with 18 bases spanning the gap. The CDR3 protein is CASSRRTVASGNTIYF. Written as DNA, the CDR3 is TGTGCCAGCAGCCGACGGACAGTCGCGTCGGGAAACACCATATATTTT.

The J gene is TRBJ2-1, the V gene TRBV5-1; 7 bases match TRBD1. CDR3 length: 16 residues. Trimming removed 4 bases from V and 6 bases from J; junction bases left unmatched: 13. Germline assignment: CDR1 SGHRS and CDR2 YFSETQ. CDR3 amino acids: CASSRLETGTSNEQFF. CDR3 DNA sequence: TGCGCCAGCAGCAGGCTCGAGACAGGGACCTCCAATGAGCAGTTCTTC.

The chain employs TRBV5-1 and TRBJ2-1, with 11 bases aligning to TRBD2. CDR3 size: 15 residues. V lost 2 bases and J lost 9; bases outside the gene matches: 7. Germline V gene sequence: CDR1 SGHRS, CDR2 YFSETQ. The CDR3 region is CASSLSGTSGSEQFF. As DNA, the CDR3 is TGCGCCAGCAGCTTATCCGGGACTAGCGGTAGTGAGCAGTTCTTC.

This clonotype was found a few times. The chain recombines TRBV28 with TRBJ1-2; D ambiguous. This CDR3 has 13 residues. Germline CDR1 reads MDHEN; CDR2 reads SYDVKM. V was trimmed by 7 bases and J by 5 bases, leaving 14 bases between them. CDR3 loop: CASTSPGRYGYTF. As DNA, the CDR3 is TGTGCCAGCACCTCCCCGGGTCGGTATGGCTACACCTTC.

This clonotype was detected once. This chain links TRBV6-1 with TRBJ2-7; D may be TRBD2 (5 bases). Germline loops: CDR1 MNHNS, CDR2 SASEGT. V was trimmed by 3 bases and J by 3 bases, leaving 12 bases between them. The CDR3 is made up of 14 amino acids. The CDR3 sequence is CASSDGNPFYEQYF. CDR3 bases: TGTGCCAGCAGTGACGGGAACCCTTTCTACGAGCAGTACTTC.

The V call is TRBV9, the J call TRBJ2-5; 11 nucleotides agree with TRBD1. This CDR3 region has 16 residues. Germline CDR1 SGDLS, CDR2 YYNGEE. The V and J ends lost 0 bases and 1 base, in that order; junction bases with no gene match: 2. The DNA for the CDR3 is TGTGCCAGCAGCGTAGCTGGGACAGGGGGCCAAGAGACCCAGTACTTC. This gives the protein CASSVAGTGGQETQYF.

V and J are TRBV6-1 and TRBJ2-1; no definite D call. This CDR3 has 17 amino acids. Per germline, CDR1 MNHNS and CDR2 SASEGT. Trimming removed 7 bases from V and 5 bases from J, with 24 bases in between. The chain's CDR3 is CASTPGRLPGSHNEQFF. The CDR3 nucleotides are TGTGCCAGCACACCAGGCAGGCTCCCAGGATCTCACAATGAGCAGTTCTTC.

The V call is TRBV6-2 or TRBV6-3, the J call TRBJ1-1; perhaps TRBD1 as D (6 bases). Looked up from germline, CDR1 is MNHEY and CDR2 is SVGEGT. Trimming stripped 7 bases from V and 4 bases from J, with 28 bases between. CDR3 length equals 18 residues. The CDR3 spells CASKRGRGTWGPATEAFF. The CDR3, as DNA: TGTGCCAGCAAAAGGGGGAGAGGGACCTGGGGGCCAGCCACTGAAGCTTTCTTT.

The J gene is TRBJ2-1, the V gene TRBV18; D gene ambiguous. V gave up 3 bases and J gave up 3 bases, with 12 bases separating them. CDR3 length equals 15 residues. Germline V lookup: CDR1 KGHSH, CDR2 LQKENI. The CDR3 region is CASSPTSAYYNEQFF. CDR3 in DNA: TGTGCCAGCTCACCCACCTCGGCCTACTACAATGAGCAGTTCTTC.

This clonotype has only a few counts. The chain uses TRBV28 and TRBJ1-2; the match to TRBD1 covers 11 bases. Losses at the gene ends were 6 bases for V and 2 bases for J; bases not matched to a gene: 5. From germline, CDR1 is MDHEN and CDR2 SYDVKM. The CDR3 spans 15 residues. The DNA for the CDR3 is TGTGCCAGCAGCCGCGGGGACAGGGGGAACTATGGCTACACCTTC. It encodes CASSRGDRGNYGYTF.

The chain is built from TRBV28 and TRBJ2-1, with D possibly matching TRBD2 (6 bases). The germline V and J ends were trimmed by 6 bases and 12 bases, with 27 bases remaining between them. The CDR3 has 16 residues. Germline CDR1 is MDHEN and CDR2 is SYDVKM. The DNA of the CDR3 is TGTGCCAGCAGCCCGTCAGCCGGGACTGGCTTGGTTGGGCAGTTCTTC. It codes for CASSPSAGTGLVGQFF. Using reference TRBV28 and TRBJ2-1 for the parts outside the CDR3, the full variable domain is DVKVTQSSRYLVKRTGEKVFLECVQDMDHENMFWYRQDPGLGLRLIYFSYDVKMKEKGDIPEGYSVSREKKERFSLILESASTNQTSMYLCASSPSAGTGLVGQFFGPGTRLTVL.